This T cell receptor (beta chain) comes out of a study of cytomegalovirus exposure and HLA in healthy donors. Study-level findings and limits: No immune exposure information besides CMV serostatus was available.

It was with 60 Vbeta and 13 Jbeta primers that the PCR ran. The method was immunoSEQ multiplex PCR; TCRdb's version includes in-frame clones alone and lacks a portion of them. The data contain some 110,000 clones, 60% to 85% of them singletons. CDR3 size: 14 residues. The V and J ends lost 1 base and 2 bases respectively, with 8 bases between them. Germline V gives CDR1 LGHNA, CDR2 YNFKEQ. This clone was seen just once. What it recognizes is unknown. Sequencing was carried out using PBMCs. The origin of this receptor is a man aged 40-50 years in good health and CMV-seronegative. This chain links TRBV4-2 with TRBJ2-5; possible D gene TRBD2, 5 bases. CDR3 region: CASSQAGSQETQYF. CDR3 nucleotide sequence: TGTGCCAGCAGCCAAGCGGGGTCTCAAGAGACCCAGTACTTC.